The sequence of this T cell receptor beta chain was determined in a study of blood T cell repertoires in COVID-19. CDR1 is SGHVS and CDR2 is FQNEAQ in the germline V gene. CDR3 length equals 16 residues. V was clipped by 1 base and J by 0 bases, with 11 bases between them. Measured with immunoSEQ multiplex PCR; TCRdb has only the in-frame clones, and not every one. The sample holds 180,000 or so clones, about 81% seen once. The sequencing sample was made of peripheral blood. The source of this sequence is an elderly woman with COVID-19, enrolled during active disease. The gene calls are TRBV7-8 and TRBJ2-3; no definite D call. CDR3 bases: TGTGCCAGCAGCTTAGTTCGCGGCCCTAGCACAGATACGCAGTATTTT. It is translated as CASSLVRGPSTDTQYF.